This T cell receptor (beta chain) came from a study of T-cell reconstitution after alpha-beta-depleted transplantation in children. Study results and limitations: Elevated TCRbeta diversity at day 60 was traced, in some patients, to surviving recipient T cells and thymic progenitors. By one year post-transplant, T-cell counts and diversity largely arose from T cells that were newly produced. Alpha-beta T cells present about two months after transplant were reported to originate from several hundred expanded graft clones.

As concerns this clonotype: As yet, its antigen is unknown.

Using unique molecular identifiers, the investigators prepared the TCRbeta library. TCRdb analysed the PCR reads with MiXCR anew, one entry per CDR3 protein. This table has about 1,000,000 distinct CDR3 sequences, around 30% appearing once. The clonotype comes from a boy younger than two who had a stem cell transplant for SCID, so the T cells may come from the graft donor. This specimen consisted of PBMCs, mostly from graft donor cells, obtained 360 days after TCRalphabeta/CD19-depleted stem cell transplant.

In DNA, the CDR3 is TGCAGCGTTGGAGAGGGGAGGAACTACGAGCAGTACTTC. It codes for CSVGEGRNYEQYF. The V call is TRBV29-1, the J call TRBJ2-7, with a weak D call TRBD2 (6 bases). Germline-derived CDR1 and CDR2 are SQVTM and ANQGSEA. The CDR3 has 13 amino acids. V lost 4 bases and J 3 bases, leaving 13 bases between the germline ends.